The clone carrying this TCR beta chain came up once. CDR3 length equals 16 residues. Germline loops: CDR1 LNHDA, CDR2 SQIVND (reference sequence). The germline V and J ends were trimmed by 5 bases and 3 bases, with 19 bases remaining between them. Living in 24 US areas, the participants were between roughly 18 and 89 years of age. This sample stems from a study of blood T cell repertoires in COVID-19. Profiled with immunoSEQ multiplex PCR; TCRdb holds only in-frame clones, not every one. The sample has approximately 250,000 clones, about nine tenths seen once. Sequencing input: PBMCs or T cells enriched from blood (not recorded which). This clonotype was sampled from a woman aged 25 to 39 with acute COVID-19. V is TRBV19 and J is TRBJ2-5, with D tentatively TRBD2 (7 bases). The CDR3 DNA is TGTGCCAGTAGTCCCGGGGAGGACAGCGGGGAAGAGACCCAGTACTTC. This sequence encodes CASSPGEDSGEETQYF.